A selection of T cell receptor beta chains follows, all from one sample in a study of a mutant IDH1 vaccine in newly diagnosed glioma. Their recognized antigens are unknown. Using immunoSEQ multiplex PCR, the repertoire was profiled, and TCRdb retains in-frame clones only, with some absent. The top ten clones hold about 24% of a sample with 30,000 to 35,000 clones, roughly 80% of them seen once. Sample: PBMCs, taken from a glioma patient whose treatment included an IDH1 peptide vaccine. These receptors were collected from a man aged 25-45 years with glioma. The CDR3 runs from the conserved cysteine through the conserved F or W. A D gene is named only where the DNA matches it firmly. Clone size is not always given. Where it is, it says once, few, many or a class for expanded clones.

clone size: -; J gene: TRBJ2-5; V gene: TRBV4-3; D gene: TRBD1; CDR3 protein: CASSQGDRGQETQYF; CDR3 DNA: TGCGCCAGCAGCCAAGGAGACAGGGGACAAGAGACCCAGTACTTC
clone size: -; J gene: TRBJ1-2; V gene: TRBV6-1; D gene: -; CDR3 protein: CASSLPDYGYTF; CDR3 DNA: TGTGCCAGCAGTCTCCCCGACTATGGCTACACCTTC
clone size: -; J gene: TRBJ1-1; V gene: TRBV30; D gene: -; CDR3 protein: CAWTRVMNTEAFF; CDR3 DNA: TGTGCCTGGACCAGGGTCATGAACACTGAAGCTTTCTTT
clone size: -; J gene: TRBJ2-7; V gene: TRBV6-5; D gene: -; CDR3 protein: CASSYDRTYEQYF; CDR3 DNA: TGTGCCAGCAGTTACGATAGGACCTACGAGCAGTACTTC
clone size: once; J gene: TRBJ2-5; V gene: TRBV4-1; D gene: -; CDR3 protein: CASSQDGMGLPGTQYF; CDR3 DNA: TGCGCCAGCAGCCAAGATGGCATGGGGCTACCGGGAACCCAGTACTTC
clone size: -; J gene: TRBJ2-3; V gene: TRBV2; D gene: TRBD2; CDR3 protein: CASSESGEPGLLTDTQYF; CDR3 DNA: TGTGCCAGCAGTGAATCGGGGGAACCGGGACTACTCACAGATACGCAGTATTTT
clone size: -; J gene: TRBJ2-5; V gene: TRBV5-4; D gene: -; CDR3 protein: CASSLVGGGETQYF; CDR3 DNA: TGTGCCAGCAGCTTGGTCGGGGGAGGCGAGACCCAGTACTTC
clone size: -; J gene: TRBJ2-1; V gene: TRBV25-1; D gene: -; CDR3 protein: CASTEGGAGSVEQFF; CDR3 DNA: TGTGCCAGCACCGAAGGGGGGGCAGGGTCTGTTGAGCAGTTCTTC
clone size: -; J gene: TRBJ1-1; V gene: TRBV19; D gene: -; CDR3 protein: CASSTYRADTEAFF; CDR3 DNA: TGTGCCAGTAGTACATACAGGGCGGACACTGAAGCTTTCTTT
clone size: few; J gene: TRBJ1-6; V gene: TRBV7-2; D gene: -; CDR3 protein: CASSLVRTHSPLHF; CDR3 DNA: TGTGCCAGCAGCTTAGTCCGGACCCATTCACCCCTCCACTTT
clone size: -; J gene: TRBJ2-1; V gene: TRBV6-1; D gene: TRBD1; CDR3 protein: CASYPGQGYNEQFF; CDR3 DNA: TGTGCCAGCTATCCGGGACAGGGCTACAATGAGCAGTTCTTC
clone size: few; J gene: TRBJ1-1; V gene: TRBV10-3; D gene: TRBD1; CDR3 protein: CATTTGVSTEAFF; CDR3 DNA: TGTGCCACAACGACAGGGGTGAGCACTGAAGCTTTCTTT
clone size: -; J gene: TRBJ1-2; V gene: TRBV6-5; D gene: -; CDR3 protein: CASSREGYGYTF; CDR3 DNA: TGTGCCAGCAGTCGTGAGGGCTATGGCTACACCTTC
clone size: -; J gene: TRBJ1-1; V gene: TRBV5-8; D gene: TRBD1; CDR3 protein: CASSLAGTEQAFF; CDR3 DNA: TGTGCCAGCAGCTTGGCTGGGACAGAACAAGCTTTCTTT
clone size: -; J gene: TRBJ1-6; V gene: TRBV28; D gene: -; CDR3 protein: CASVATGSSYNSPLHF; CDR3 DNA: TGTGCCAGCGTGGCGACGGGGAGCTCCTATAATTCACCCCTCCACTTT
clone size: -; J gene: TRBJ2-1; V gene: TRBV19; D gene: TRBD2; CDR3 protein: CASSIALSRTSGSYNEQFF; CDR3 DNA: TGTGCCAGTAGTATAGCCCTTTCCCGGACTAGCGGGAGTTACAATGAGCAGTTCTTC
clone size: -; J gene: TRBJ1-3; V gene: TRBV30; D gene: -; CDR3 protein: CARDQDSGNTIYF; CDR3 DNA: TGTGCCCGGGACCAGGACTCTGGAAACACCATATATTTT
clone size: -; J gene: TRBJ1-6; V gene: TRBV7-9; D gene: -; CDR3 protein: CASSLAVSYSPLHF; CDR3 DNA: TGTGCCAGCAGCTTAGCTGTTAGTTATTCACCCCTCCACTTT
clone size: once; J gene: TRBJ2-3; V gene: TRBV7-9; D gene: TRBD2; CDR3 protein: CASSLGPLAGAPSTDTQYF; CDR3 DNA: TGTGCCAGCAGCTTAGGACCACTAGCGGGCGCCCCTAGCACAGATACGCAGTATTTT
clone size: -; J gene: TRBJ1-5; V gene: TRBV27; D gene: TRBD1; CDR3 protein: CASGGQDSNQPQHF; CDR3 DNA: TGTGCCAGCGGCGGACAGGATAGCAATCAGCCCCAGCATTTT
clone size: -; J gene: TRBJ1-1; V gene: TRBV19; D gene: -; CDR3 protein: CASSIEKGIGTEAFF; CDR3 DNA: TGTGCCAGTAGTATTGAAAAGGGGATAGGGACTGAAGCTTTCTTT
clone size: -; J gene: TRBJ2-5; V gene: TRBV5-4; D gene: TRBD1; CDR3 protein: CASSIGQVETQYF; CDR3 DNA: TGTGCCAGCAGCATCGGACAGGTTGAGACCCAGTACTTC
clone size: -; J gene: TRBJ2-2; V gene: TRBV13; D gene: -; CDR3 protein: CASSTRTPPSGELFF; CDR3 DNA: TGTGCCAGCAGCACGAGGACACCCCCTTCCGGGGAGCTGTTTTTT
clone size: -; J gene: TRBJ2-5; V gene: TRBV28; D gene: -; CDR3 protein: CASSHLQETQYF; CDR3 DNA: TGTGCCAGCAGTCACCTCCAAGAGACCCAGTACTTC
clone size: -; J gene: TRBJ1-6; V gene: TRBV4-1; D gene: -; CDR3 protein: CASSQRWPGNSPLHF; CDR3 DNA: TGCGCCAGCAGCCAAAGATGGCCTGGGAATTCACCCCTCCACTTT
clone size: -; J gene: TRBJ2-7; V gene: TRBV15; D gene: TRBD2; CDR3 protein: CATSRGTSGGHEQYF; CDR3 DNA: TGTGCCACCAGCAGAGGGACTAGCGGGGGCCACGAGCAGTACTTC
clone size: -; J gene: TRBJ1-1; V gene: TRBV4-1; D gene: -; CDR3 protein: CASSTRNTQGPEAFF; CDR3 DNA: TGCGCCAGCAGCACACGGAACACACAGGGACCTGAAGCTTTCTTT
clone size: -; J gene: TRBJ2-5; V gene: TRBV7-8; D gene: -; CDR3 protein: CASSYEDNQETQYF; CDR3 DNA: TGTGCCAGCAGCTATGAGGATAACCAAGAGACCCAGTACTTC
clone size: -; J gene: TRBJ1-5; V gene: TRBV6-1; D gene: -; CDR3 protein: CASSDRGNSNQPQHF; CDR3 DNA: TGTGCCAGCAGTGACAGGGGAAATAGCAATCAGCCCCAGCATTTT
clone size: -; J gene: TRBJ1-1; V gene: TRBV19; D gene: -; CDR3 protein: CATSTTEAFF; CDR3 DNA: TGTGCCACCTCAACCACTGAAGCTTTCTTT
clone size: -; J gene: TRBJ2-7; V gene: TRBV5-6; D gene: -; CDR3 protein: CASSFPRQKAYEQYF; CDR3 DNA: TGTGCCAGCAGCTTTCCTCGACAGAAGGCCTACGAGCAGTACTTC
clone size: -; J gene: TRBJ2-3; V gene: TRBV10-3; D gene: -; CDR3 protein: CAISESRAVSTDTQYF; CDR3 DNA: TGTGCCATCAGTGAGTCCCGAGCGGTTAGCACAGATACGCAGTATTTT
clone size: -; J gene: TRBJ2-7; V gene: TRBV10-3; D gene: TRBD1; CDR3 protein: CAISVGTGGYEQYF; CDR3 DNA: TGTGCCATCAGTGTCGGGACAGGGGGCTACGAGCAGTACTTC
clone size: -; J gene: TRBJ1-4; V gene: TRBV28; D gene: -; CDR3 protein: CASAASLLGGEKLFF; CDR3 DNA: TGTGCCAGCGCCGCCTCCCTACTTGGGGGGGAAAAACTGTTTTTT
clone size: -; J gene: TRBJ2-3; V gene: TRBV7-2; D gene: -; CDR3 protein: CASSLGGAAGDTQYF; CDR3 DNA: TGTGCCAGCAGCTTAGGTGGGGCAGCAGGCGATACGCAGTATTTT
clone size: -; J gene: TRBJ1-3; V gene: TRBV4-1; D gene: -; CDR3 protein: CASSQDMGLSGNTIYF; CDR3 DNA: TGCGCCAGCAGCCAAGATATGGGTCTCTCTGGAAACACCATATATTTT
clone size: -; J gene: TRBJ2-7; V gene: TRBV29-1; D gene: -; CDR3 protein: CSVLSYEQYF; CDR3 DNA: TGCAGCGTTCTCTCCTACGAGCAGTACTTC
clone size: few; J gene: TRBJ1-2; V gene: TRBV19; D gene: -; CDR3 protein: CASSYSATYGYTF; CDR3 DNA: TGTGCCAGTAGTTACAGCGCGACCTATGGCTACACCTTC
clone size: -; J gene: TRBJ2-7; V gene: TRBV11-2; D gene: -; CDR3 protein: CASSLESSGSEQYF; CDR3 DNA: TGTGCCAGCAGCTTAGAATCATCAGGGAGCGAGCAGTACTTC
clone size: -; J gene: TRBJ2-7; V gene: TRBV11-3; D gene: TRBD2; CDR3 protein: CASSLVDGRLAGGWWEQYF; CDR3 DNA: TGTGCCAGCAGCTTAGTTGACGGCCGACTAGCGGGGGGGTGGTGGGAGCAGTACTTC
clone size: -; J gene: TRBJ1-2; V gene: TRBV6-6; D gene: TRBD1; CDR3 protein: CASSYSGQGVYGYTF; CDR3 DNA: TGTGCCAGCAGTTACTCGGGACAGGGGGTCTATGGCTACACCTTC